This record concerns one T cell receptor beta chain sequence. The antigen remains undetermined. CDR1 and CDR2 from the germline V gene are SGHRS and YFSETQ. The CDR3 is 15 residues long. The V and J ends lost 5 bases and 0 bases respectively, with 14 bases between them. After expansion with viral peptide pools in the ViraFEST assay, antigen-specific CD4+ T cells were sequenced. Culture proceeded for under twelve days, and CD4+ T cells were then isolated. Participants completed two doses of the BNT162b2 or mRNA-1273 vaccine. This sample stems from a study of vaccination effects on CD4 cells after COVID-19. The study, taken as a whole, reports: Clones induced by infection and by vaccine showed marked clonal contraction late after vaccination.

The data were produced by immunoSEQ multiplex PCR, yet TCRdb's version contains in-frame clones alone and is incomplete. The data hold about 46,000 clones, with around three quarters observed a single time. The TCR was taken from a human donor who received a COVID-19 vaccine. The sequencing here drew on CD4+ T cells from PBMCs cultured with HCoV-OC43 spike peptides, taken after COVID-19 vaccination. Subset here: HCoV-OC43 spike overlapping peptide pool stimulation. V and J are TRBV5-1 and TRBJ1-2; the D gene is possibly TRBD1 (5 bases). The CDR3 loop reads CASRGQAASNYGYTF. CDR3 DNA sequence: TGCGCCAGCAGGGGGCAGGCAGCATCTAACTATGGCTACACCTTC.